What follows are 6 T cell receptor beta chains derived from one specimen sequenced in a study of CD8 T cells in Susac syndrome. With random hexamers, reverse transcription was performed on roughly 0.5 to 1 ug of RNA. TCRdb ran MiXCR on the immunoSEQ multiplex PCR reads and lists one entry per CDR3 protein. The sample yields 84,000 or so distinct CDR3 sequences, approximately 95% seen once. The sequenced sample was CD8+ T cells from PBMCs. Receptors originate from a human donor with Susac syndrome.

The chain carries TRBV27 and TRBJ2-1; 13 positions match TRBD2. V shed 6 bases, J shed 8 bases, and the junction held 10 bases outside the gene matches. This CDR3 has 16 residues. Germline-derived CDR1 and CDR2 are MNHEY and SMNVEV (reference sequence). CDR3 DNA: TGTGCCAGCAGGATACTAGCGGGAGGGCGGGGGGATGAGCAGTTCTTC. This translates into CASRILAGGRGDEQFF.

The rearrangement joins TRBV28 to TRBJ2-7; possibly TRBD1 for D (5 bases). The V gene's germline CDR1 is MDHEN and CDR2 SYDVKM. Between the trimmed V and J ends, which lost 5 bases and 1 base, there was a span of 12 bases. The CDR3 is 14 amino acids. The CDR3 region is CASSPHGASYEQYF. The DNA for the CDR3 is TGTGCCAGCAGTCCGCATGGGGCATCCTACGAGCAGTACTTC. Looking up the rest from reference TRBV28 and TRBJ2-7 gives the full variable domain: DVKVTQSSRYLVKRTGEKVFLECVQDMDHENMFWYRQDPGLGLRLIYFSYDVKMKEKGDIPEGYSVSREKKERFSLILESASTNQTSMYLCASSPHGASYEQYFGPGTRLTVT.

V and J are TRBV5-1 and TRBJ1-1; possible D gene TRBD1, 5 bases. CDR1 is SGHRS and CDR2 is YFSETQ in the germline V gene. This CDR3 has 14 amino acids. V shed 5 bases and J shed 0 bases, with 11 bases lying between them. The DNA for the CDR3 is TGCGCCAGCAGACCCCCAGGGTTGAACACTGAAGCTTTCTTT. This encodes CASRPPGLNTEAFF.

J is TRBJ1-1 and V is TRBV4-1; D possibly corresponds to TRBD1 (5 bases). Germline values: CDR1 MGHRA, CDR2 YSYEKL. The CDR3 has 18 amino acids. Deletions cut 1 base from V and 1 base from J, with 19 bases between. As DNA, the CDR3 is TGCGCCAGCAGCCAAGTCCTGGGGGGAATTATTGGGAACACTGAAGCTTTCTTT. Its translation: CASSQVLGGIIGNTEAFF.

J is TRBJ2-1 and V is TRBV13; 9 nucleotides line up with TRBD2. The junction had 15 bases not matched to a gene; V was cut back by 10 bases and J by 8 bases. Looked up from germline, CDR1 is PRHDT and CDR2 is FYEKMQ (reference sequence). This CDR3 is 15 amino acids long. The CDR3 nucleotides are TGTGCCATCCTCCGGCGGGAGGGCCATTCCGATGAGCAGTTCTTC. It codes for CAILRREGHSDEQFF. Supplemented by reference TRBV13 and TRBJ2-1, the full variable domain reads AAGVIQSPRHLIKEKRETATLKCYPIPRHDTVYWYQQGPGQDPQFLISFYEKMQSDKGSIPDRFSAQQFSDYHSELNMSSLELGDSALYFCAILRREGHSDEQFFGPGTRLTVL.

The V call is TRBV5-6, the J call TRBJ2-7; possibly TRBD1 for D (6 bases). Germline loops: CDR1 SGHDT, CDR2 YYEEEE. The CDR3 covers 14 residues. V was cut by 4 bases and J by 2 bases, with 13 bases left in between. The CDR3 bases are TGTGCCAGCAGCGTCGGGACAACCGCCTACGAGCAGTACTTC. It encodes CASSVGTTAYEQYF.